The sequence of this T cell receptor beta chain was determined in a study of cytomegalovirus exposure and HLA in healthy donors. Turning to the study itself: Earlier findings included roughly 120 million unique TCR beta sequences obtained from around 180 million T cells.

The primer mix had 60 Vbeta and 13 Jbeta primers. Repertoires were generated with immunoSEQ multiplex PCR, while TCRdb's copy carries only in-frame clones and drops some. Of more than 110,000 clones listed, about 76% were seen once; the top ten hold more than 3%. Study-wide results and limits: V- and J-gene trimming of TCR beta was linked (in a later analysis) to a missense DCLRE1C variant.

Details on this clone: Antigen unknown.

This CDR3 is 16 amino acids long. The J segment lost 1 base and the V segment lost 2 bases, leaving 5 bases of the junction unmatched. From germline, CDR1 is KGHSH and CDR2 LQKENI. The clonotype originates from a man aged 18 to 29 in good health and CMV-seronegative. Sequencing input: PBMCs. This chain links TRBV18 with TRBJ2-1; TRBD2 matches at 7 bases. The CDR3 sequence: CASSPASGASYNEQFF. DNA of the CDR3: TGTGCCAGCTCACCAGCCAGCGGGGCATCCTACAATGAGCAGTTCTTC.